This is a list of T cell receptor beta chains from one sample in a study of blood T cell repertoires in COVID-19. TCRdb keeps only in-frame clones here, not all; method: immunoSEQ multiplex PCR. The table lists fewer than 200,000 clones, roughly four fifths of them singletons. Material: peripheral blood. The receptors originated from an elderly woman with acute or convalescent COVID-19. Both conserved end residues are part of each CDR3. Each record gives: J gene, D gene, V gene, clone size, CDR3 DNA, CDR3 protein. D genes are given only for firm matches. Size is stated for part of the rows, as once, few or many counts, or as a class when the clone is expanded.

j_gene: TRBJ2-1; d_gene: TRBD2; v_gene: TRBV5-1; abundance: NA; CDR3nt: TGCGCCAGCAGCTTGGAACTAGCGGACTCCTACAATGAGCAGTTCTTC; CDR3aa: CASSLELADSYNEQFF
j_gene: TRBJ2-3; d_gene: NA; v_gene: TRBV29-1; abundance: NA; CDR3nt: TGCAGCGTCAACTTGGGACTCGCTAACACAGATACGCAGTATTTT; CDR3aa: CSVNLGLANTDTQYF
j_gene: TRBJ2-2; d_gene: TRBD1; v_gene: TRBV5-1; abundance: NA; CDR3nt: TGCGCCAGCAGCTTGGGGACAGGGAAGTTCGGGGAGCTGTTTTTT; CDR3aa: CASSLGTGKFGELFF
j_gene: TRBJ1-1; d_gene: NA; v_gene: TRBV12-3/TRBV12-4; abundance: NA; CDR3nt: TGTGCCAGCAGTTTGGCCCCCGGACAGAAAGCTTTCTTT; CDR3aa: CASSLAPGQKAFF
j_gene: TRBJ2-1; d_gene: TRBD1; v_gene: TRBV24-1; abundance: NA; CDR3nt: TGTGCCACCAGTGATTTAGGACAGGGAACCAGCTCAGCCTACAATGAGCAGTTCTTC; CDR3aa: CATSDLGQGTSSAYNEQFF
j_gene: TRBJ2-7; d_gene: TRBD1; v_gene: TRBV6-2/TRBV6-3; abundance: NA; CDR3nt: TGTGCCAGCAGTAGACAGGGGAACTACGAGCAGTACTTC; CDR3aa: CASSRQGNYEQYF
j_gene: TRBJ1-1; d_gene: NA; v_gene: TRBV29-1; abundance: once; CDR3nt: TGCAGCGTTGGTGGGCCAACTGAAGCTTTCTTT; CDR3aa: CSVGGPTEAFF
j_gene: TRBJ2-7; d_gene: NA; v_gene: TRBV10-2; abundance: NA; CDR3nt: TGCGCCAGCAGTGAGCACGGGGTCACCTACGAGCAGTACTTC; CDR3aa: CASSEHGVTYEQYF
j_gene: TRBJ2-7; d_gene: TRBD1; v_gene: TRBV27; abundance: NA; CDR3nt: TGTGCCAGCAGTCGGGACAGTAGGTTGGGGTACGAGCAGTACTTC; CDR3aa: CASSRDSRLGYEQYF
j_gene: TRBJ2-7; d_gene: TRBD2; v_gene: TRBV19; abundance: NA; CDR3nt: TGTGCCAGTAGTATAGGAATGGGACTAGCGGGAGACGAGCAGTACTTC; CDR3aa: CASSIGMGLAGDEQYF
j_gene: TRBJ1-2; d_gene: TRBD1; v_gene: TRBV30; abundance: NA; CDR3nt: TGTGCCTTATACGCATCGCGACAGGGGATGTACTACGGCTACACCTTC; CDR3aa: CALYASRQGMYYGYTF
j_gene: TRBJ2-1; d_gene: TRBD1; v_gene: TRBV19; abundance: NA; CDR3nt: TGTGCCACCGTGACCCGGGACAGGGGCTACAATGAGCAGTTCTTC; CDR3aa: CATVTRDRGYNEQFF
j_gene: TRBJ2-1; d_gene: NA; v_gene: TRBV15; abundance: NA; CDR3nt: TGTGCCACCAGTGAGGTCCGGGTCTACAATGAGCAGTTCTTC; CDR3aa: CATSEVRVYNEQFF
j_gene: TRBJ1-1; d_gene: NA; v_gene: TRBV19; abundance: NA; CDR3nt: TGTGCCAGTAGTATAGCTCCGGACGGGGGATACACTGAAGCTTTCTTT; CDR3aa: CASSIAPDGGYTEAFF
j_gene: TRBJ1-1; d_gene: TRBD1; v_gene: TRBV7-3; abundance: NA; CDR3nt: TGTGCCAGCAGCTACGCGGCAGGGGGCAGTGAAGCTTTCTTT; CDR3aa: CASSYAAGGSEAFF
j_gene: TRBJ2-3; d_gene: TRBD2; v_gene: TRBV7-2; abundance: once; CDR3nt: TGTGCCAGCAGCCATGCTGCGGGAGAGCCAGGAGATACGCAGTATTTT; CDR3aa: CASSHAAGEPGDTQYF
j_gene: TRBJ2-1; d_gene: NA; v_gene: TRBV7-8; abundance: NA; CDR3nt: TGTGCCAGCAGCTTAGATCCTCTCAATGAGCAGTTCTTC; CDR3aa: CASSLDPLNEQFF
j_gene: TRBJ1-4; d_gene: NA; v_gene: TRBV12-3/TRBV12-4; abundance: NA; CDR3nt: TGTGCCAGCAGTCCAGGGGACGAAAAACTGTTTTTT; CDR3aa: CASSPGDEKLFF
j_gene: TRBJ2-1; d_gene: NA; v_gene: TRBV10-3; abundance: once; CDR3nt: TGTGCCATCAATCCGGCGGGACGGAACAATGAGCAGTTCTTC; CDR3aa: CAINPAGRNNEQFF
j_gene: TRBJ2-3; d_gene: TRBD1; v_gene: TRBV7-2; abundance: NA; CDR3nt: TGTGCCAGCAGCTCCCGGGACAGTACAGATACGCAGTATTTT; CDR3aa: CASSSRDSTDTQYF
j_gene: TRBJ2-3; d_gene: NA; v_gene: TRBV15; abundance: NA; CDR3nt: TGTGCCACCGAGGAGCAGGGCGGGGCAGATACGCAGTATTTT; CDR3aa: CATEEQGGADTQYF
j_gene: TRBJ2-1; d_gene: NA; v_gene: TRBV18; abundance: NA; CDR3nt: TGTGCCAGCTCACCAGGGCAGGGTTCCTACAATGAGCAGTTCTTC; CDR3aa: CASSPGQGSYNEQFF
j_gene: TRBJ1-6; d_gene: TRBD1; v_gene: TRBV19; abundance: NA; CDR3nt: TGTGCCAGTAGAAACAGGGGGCATTCACCCCTCCACTTT; CDR3aa: CASRNRGHSPLHF
j_gene: TRBJ2-3; d_gene: NA; v_gene: TRBV7-3; abundance: NA; CDR3nt: TGTGCCAGTCAGAACTCAGGGGCCAGCACAGATACGCAGTATTTT; CDR3aa: CASQNSGASTDTQYF
j_gene: TRBJ1-1; d_gene: NA; v_gene: TRBV19; abundance: NA; CDR3nt: TGTGCCAGTACCTGGGGAGGGAACACTGAAGCTTTCTTT; CDR3aa: CASTWGGNTEAFF
j_gene: TRBJ2-1; d_gene: TRBD2; v_gene: TRBV7-3; abundance: NA; CDR3nt: TGTGCCAGCAGCCTCGGGACTAGCGGGACCCCGAGCTCCTACAATGAGCAGTTCTTC; CDR3aa: CASSLGTSGTPSSYNEQFF
j_gene: TRBJ2-3; d_gene: TRBD2; v_gene: TRBV3-1/TRBV3-2; abundance: NA; CDR3nt: TGTGCCAGCAGCCAAGGTCGTGCTAGCGGGATTGATACGCAGTATTTT; CDR3aa: CASSQGRASGIDTQYF
j_gene: TRBJ2-3; d_gene: TRBD1; v_gene: TRBV19; abundance: NA; CDR3nt: TGTGCCAGTAGCAGACAGGGCGTCACAGATACGCAGTATTTT; CDR3aa: CASSRQGVTDTQYF
j_gene: TRBJ2-7; d_gene: TRBD2; v_gene: TRBV3-1/TRBV3-2; abundance: NA; CDR3nt: TGTGCCAGCAGCCCCAGCGGGGGACTTACCTACGAGCAGTACTTC; CDR3aa: CASSPSGGLTYEQYF
j_gene: TRBJ2-7; d_gene: TRBD1; v_gene: TRBV7-9; abundance: few; CDR3nt: TGTGCCAGCAGCCATCAACGTTGGGGACAGGTGGCTTACGAGCAGTACTTC; CDR3aa: CASSHQRWGQVAYEQYF
j_gene: TRBJ1-1; d_gene: NA; v_gene: TRBV19; abundance: NA; CDR3nt: TGTGCCAGTAGACCCATGCCGGGGACTCAGAACACTGAAGCTTTCTTT; CDR3aa: CASRPMPGTQNTEAFF
j_gene: TRBJ2-3; d_gene: NA; v_gene: TRBV21-1; abundance: NA; CDR3nt: TGTGCCAGCAGCGACTGGACTAGCGGGAGATTTGATACGCAGTATTTT; CDR3aa: CASSDWTSGRFDTQYF
j_gene: TRBJ2-1; d_gene: TRBD2; v_gene: TRBV5-1; abundance: NA; CDR3nt: TGCGCCAGCACCACGATGGCTAGCGGGGGGGCTCACAATGAGCAGTTCTTC; CDR3aa: CASTTMASGGAHNEQFF
j_gene: TRBJ1-1; d_gene: NA; v_gene: TRBV7-9; abundance: NA; CDR3nt: TGTGCCAGCTCCACTTGGCCCCGGCCGTACGCGGCGAGTGTCCTGAACACTGAAGCTTTCTTT; CDR3aa: CASSTWPRPYAASVLNTEAFF
j_gene: TRBJ2-2; d_gene: NA; v_gene: TRBV4-3; abundance: NA; CDR3nt: TGCGCCAGCAGCCGCACGGCGGGAAACACCGGGGAGCTGTTTTTT; CDR3aa: CASSRTAGNTGELFF
j_gene: TRBJ1-1; d_gene: TRBD1; v_gene: TRBV5-1; abundance: NA; CDR3nt: TGCGCCAGCAGCAGCGGACAGGGATATGAAGCTTTCTTT; CDR3aa: CASSSGQGYEAFF
j_gene: TRBJ1-5; d_gene: TRBD1; v_gene: TRBV10-3; abundance: few; CDR3nt: TGTGCCATCAGTGGTGATCGGACAGGAAATCAGCCCCAGCATTTT; CDR3aa: CAISGDRTGNQPQHF
j_gene: TRBJ1-1; d_gene: NA; v_gene: TRBV14; abundance: NA; CDR3nt: TGTGCCAGCAGCCAAGTCCTCGGGGGGACTGAAGCTTTCTTT; CDR3aa: CASSQVLGGTEAFF
j_gene: TRBJ1-6; d_gene: NA; v_gene: TRBV19; abundance: NA; CDR3nt: TGTGCCAGTAGTAAGGTCAGGGTCTCGGATTCACCCCTCCACTTT; CDR3aa: CASSKVRVSDSPLHF
j_gene: TRBJ1-4; d_gene: TRBD1; v_gene: TRBV3-1/TRBV3-2; abundance: NA; CDR3nt: TGTGCCAGCACCCGACAGGGTTTGGAAAAACTGTTTTTT; CDR3aa: CASTRQGLEKLFF
j_gene: TRBJ1-5; d_gene: TRBD1; v_gene: TRBV6-6; abundance: NA; CDR3nt: TGTGCCAGCACCCACGGGACAGGCCGAAAGCCCCAGCATTTT; CDR3aa: CASTHGTGRKPQHF
j_gene: TRBJ2-5; d_gene: NA; v_gene: TRBV7-2; abundance: NA; CDR3nt: TGTGCCAGCACCTCCGGGACAAGCAAAGAGACCCAGTACTTC; CDR3aa: CASTSGTSKETQYF
j_gene: TRBJ2-3; d_gene: TRBD2; v_gene: TRBV7-2; abundance: NA; CDR3nt: TGTGCCAGCAGCTTCGGGGGAGGGCCGGGAGATACGCAGTATTTT; CDR3aa: CASSFGGGPGDTQYF
j_gene: TRBJ2-7; d_gene: TRBD2; v_gene: TRBV7-6; abundance: NA; CDR3nt: TGTGCCAGCAGCTTAAAGATGGGAGGGGTTTTTATGTCCTACGAGCAGTACTTC; CDR3aa: CASSLKMGGVFMSYEQYF
j_gene: TRBJ2-5; d_gene: TRBD2; v_gene: TRBV4-3; abundance: NA; CDR3nt: TGCGCCAGCAGCCAAGTAGCGGGGAGAGGGGAGACCCAGTACTTC; CDR3aa: CASSQVAGRGETQYF
j_gene: TRBJ2-2; d_gene: TRBD2; v_gene: TRBV20-1; abundance: NA; CDR3nt: TGCAGTGCTAGTATATTGGGACTAGCGGGGCCGAACACCGGGGAGCTGTTTTTT; CDR3aa: CSASILGLAGPNTGELFF
j_gene: TRBJ2-4; d_gene: TRBD1; v_gene: TRBV18; abundance: NA; CDR3nt: TGTGCCAGCTCACCTCTACCGGGACAGGGTACCAAAAACATTCAGTACTTC; CDR3aa: CASSPLPGQGTKNIQYF
j_gene: TRBJ1-2; d_gene: TRBD1; v_gene: TRBV2; abundance: NA; CDR3nt: TGTGCCAGCAGCGCGACAGGGGGCTATGGCTACACCTTC; CDR3aa: CASSATGGYGYTF
j_gene: TRBJ2-3; d_gene: NA; v_gene: TRBV6-1; abundance: NA; CDR3nt: TGTGCCAGCAGTGAAGCGGGCGGGGGCCCTAGCACAGATACGCAGTATTTT; CDR3aa: CASSEAGGGPSTDTQYF
j_gene: TRBJ1-3; d_gene: TRBD1; v_gene: TRBV9; abundance: NA; CDR3nt: TGTGCCAGCAGCGCACTCACAGGGGACTCTGGAAACACCATATATTTT; CDR3aa: CASSALTGDSGNTIYF